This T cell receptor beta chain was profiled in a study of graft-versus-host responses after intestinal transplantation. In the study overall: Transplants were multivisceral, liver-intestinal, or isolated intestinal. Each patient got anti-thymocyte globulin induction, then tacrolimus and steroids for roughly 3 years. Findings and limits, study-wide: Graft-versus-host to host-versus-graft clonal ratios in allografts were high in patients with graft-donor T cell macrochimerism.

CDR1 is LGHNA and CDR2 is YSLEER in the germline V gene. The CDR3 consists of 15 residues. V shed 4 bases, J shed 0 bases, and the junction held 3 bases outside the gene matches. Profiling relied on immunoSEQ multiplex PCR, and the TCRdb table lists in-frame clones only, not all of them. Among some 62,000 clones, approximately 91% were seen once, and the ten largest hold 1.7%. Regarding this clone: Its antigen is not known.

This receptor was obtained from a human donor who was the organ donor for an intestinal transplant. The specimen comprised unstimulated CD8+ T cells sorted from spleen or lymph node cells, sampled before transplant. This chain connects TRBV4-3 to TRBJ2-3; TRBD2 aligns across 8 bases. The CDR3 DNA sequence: TGCGCCAGCAGCCGCTCTAGCGGGAGCACAGATACGCAGTATTTT. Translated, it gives CASSRSSGSTDTQYF.